This T cell receptor beta chain was profiled in a study of STAT3 mutations in large granular lymphocyte leukemia. Looking at the study overall: Roughly 40% of treated T-LGLL patients showed hematologic response to immunosuppression.

Concerning this clone itself: Its target is not known.

Points from the study as a whole: Suggested: STAT3 mutation was not the ancestral event for these clonal expansions. Some patients had persisting codominant clonotypes that could mask small clones. Samples missed the first appearance of the clone. Every T-LGLL patient had at least one immunodominant TCRbeta clonotype.

TCRdb's table, derived via immunoSEQ multiplex PCR, lists solely in-frame clones and lacks some. The sample carries more than 15,000 clones, approximately 90% recorded once. Trimming removed 2 bases from V and 6 bases from J, with 13 bases in between. The CDR3 is 15 residues long. Germline assignment: CDR1 PRHDT and CDR2 FYEKMQ (reference sequence). Sequenced input: peripheral blood mononuclear cells. This chain connects TRBV13 to TRBJ2-2; maybe TRBD1 (7 bases). The receptor's source is a man between 60 and 70 years old with T-cell large granular lymphocyte leukemia. Some clones in this sample may be carry-over from other donors' samples. The CDR3 region has the DNA TGTGCCAGCAGCTTAACGGAGGGGGCATCCGGGGAGCTGTTTTTT. Protein sequence: CASSLTEGASGELFF.